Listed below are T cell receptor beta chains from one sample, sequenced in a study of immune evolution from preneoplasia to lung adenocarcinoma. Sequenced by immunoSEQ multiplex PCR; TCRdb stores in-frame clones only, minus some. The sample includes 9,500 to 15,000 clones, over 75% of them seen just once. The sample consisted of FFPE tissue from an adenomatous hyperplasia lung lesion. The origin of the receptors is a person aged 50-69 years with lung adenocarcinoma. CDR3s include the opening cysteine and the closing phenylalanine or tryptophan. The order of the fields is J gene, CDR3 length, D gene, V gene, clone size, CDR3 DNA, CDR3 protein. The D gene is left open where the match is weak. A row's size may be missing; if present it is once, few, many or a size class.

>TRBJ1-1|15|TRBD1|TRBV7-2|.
TGTGCCAGCAGCCGGTACAGGGGGGGGAACACTGAAGCTTTCTTT
CASSRYRGGNTEAFF
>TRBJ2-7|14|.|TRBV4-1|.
TGCGCCAGCAGCCAAAACAGGTTTTCCTACGAGCAGTACTTC
CASSQNRFSYEQYF
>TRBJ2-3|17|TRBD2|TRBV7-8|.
TGTGCCAGCAGCCTCCGGCCTACTAGCGGGAGTGCGGATACGCAGTATTTT
CASSLRPTSGSADTQYF
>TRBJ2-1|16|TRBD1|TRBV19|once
TGTGCCAGTAGCCATAACACCGGGACAGGGTTAAATGAGCAGTTCTTC
CASSHNTGTGLNEQFF
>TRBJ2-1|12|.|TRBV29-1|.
TGCAGCGTTGGACAAACGAACAATGAGCAGTTCTTC
CSVGQTNNEQFF
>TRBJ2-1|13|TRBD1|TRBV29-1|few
TGCAGCGCATCCGGGACAGGGACGGATGAGCAGTTCTTC
CSASGTGTDEQFF
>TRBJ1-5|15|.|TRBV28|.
TGTGCCAGCAGTTTTTTTAGGGCCAGCCATCAGCCCCAGCATTTT
CASSFFRASHQPQHF
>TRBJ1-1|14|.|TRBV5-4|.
TGTGCCAGCACCCCTCGGGGGCCGAACACTGAAGCTTTCTTT
CASTPRGPNTEAFF
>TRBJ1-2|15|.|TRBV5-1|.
TGCGCCAGCAGCTTACTAAGCAGGAACCCCTCCGGCTACACCTTC
CASSLLSRNPSGYTF
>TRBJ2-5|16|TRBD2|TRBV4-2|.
TGTGCCAGCAGCAAGGGACTAGCGGGAGAGTTAGAGACCCAGTACTTC
CASSKGLAGELETQYF
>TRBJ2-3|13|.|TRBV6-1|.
TGTGCCAGCAGTCTTACGACGCAAGATACGCAGTATTTT
CASSLTTQDTQYF
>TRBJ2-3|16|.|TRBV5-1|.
TGCGCCAGCAGCTTGGTTACGGGGGCGGACACAGATACGCAGTATTTT
CASSLVTGADTDTQYF
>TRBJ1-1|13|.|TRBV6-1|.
TGTGCCAGCAGTATAATTATGAACACTGAAGCTTTCTTT
CASSIIMNTEAFF
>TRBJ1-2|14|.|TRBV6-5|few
TGTGCCAGCGGAGGGACGGGAGCTAACTATGGCTACACCTTC
CASGGTGANYGYTF
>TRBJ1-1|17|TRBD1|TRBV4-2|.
TGTGCCAGCAGCCACCTTCTTGAAGGGACAGGGCGCATTGAAGCTTTCTTT
CASSHLLEGTGRIEAFF
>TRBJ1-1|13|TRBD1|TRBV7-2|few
TGTGCCAGCAGCTTACAGGGGGCGTCCGAAGCTTTCTTT
CASSLQGASEAFF
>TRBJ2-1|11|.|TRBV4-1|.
TGCGCCAGCAGCCGTGAGGGTGAGCAGTTCTTC
CASSREGEQFF
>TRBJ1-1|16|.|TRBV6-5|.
TGTGCCAGCAGTTTCCTCGATGTAGGGGGGTACACTGAAGCTTTCTTT
CASSFLDVGGYTEAFF
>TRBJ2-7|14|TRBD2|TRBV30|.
TGTGCCTGGAGTCGGAATAGCGGGAGTTACGAGCAGTACTTC
CAWSRNSGSYEQYF
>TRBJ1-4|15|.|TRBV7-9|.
TGTGCCAGCAGTCTTAAGGGGGGAACTAATGAAAAACTGTTTTTT
CASSLKGGTNEKLFF
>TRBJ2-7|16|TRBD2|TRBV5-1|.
TGCGCCAGCAGCTTGCCTAGCGGGAGGATGTTGTACGAGCAGTACTTC
CASSLPSGRMLYEQYF
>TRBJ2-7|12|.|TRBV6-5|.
TGTGCCAGCAGAGACAGCTCCTACGAGCAGTACTTC
CASRDSSYEQYF
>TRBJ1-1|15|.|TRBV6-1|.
TGTGCCAGCGTGAAGAGGGTTCCCATCCCACCAGAAGCTTTCTTT
CASVKRVPIPPEAFF
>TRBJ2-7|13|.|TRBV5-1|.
TGCGCCAGCAGCTTGGTGGACGGTTACGAGCAGTACTTC
CASSLVDGYEQYF
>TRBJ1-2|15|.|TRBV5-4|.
TGTGCCAGCAGCTCCGCACATGCTCTGGGCTATGGCTACACCTTC
CASSSAHALGYGYTF
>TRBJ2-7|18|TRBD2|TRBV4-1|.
TGCGCCAGCAGCCAAGAGGTAGCGGGAGAGGTCGGATCCTACGAGCAGTACTTC
CASSQEVAGEVGSYEQYF
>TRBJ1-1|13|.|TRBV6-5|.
TGTGCCAGCAGTTACTCGAAAGGCACTGAAGCTTTCTTT
CASSYSKGTEAFF
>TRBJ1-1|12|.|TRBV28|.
TGTGCCAGCAGCTTCGGGAAGACTGAAGCTTTCTTT
CASSFGKTEAFF
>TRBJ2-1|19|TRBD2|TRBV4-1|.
TGCGCCAGCAGCCACGTAGGACTAGCGGACCCTCGGGGATACAATGAGCAGTTCTTC
CASSHVGLADPRGYNEQFF
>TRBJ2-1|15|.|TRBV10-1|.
TGCGCCAGCAGTACAGGAAGTCTCGGGTTCGATGAGCAGTTCTTC
CASSTGSLGFDEQFF
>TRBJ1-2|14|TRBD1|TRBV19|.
TGTGCCAGTAGTAGGGGGGGACAGGGGCAGGGCTACACCTTC
CASSRGGQGQGYTF
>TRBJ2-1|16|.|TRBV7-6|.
TGTGCCAGCAGCTTAGGAGTCGGGGGCTCGTCCAATGAGCAGTTCTTC
CASSLGVGGSSNEQFF
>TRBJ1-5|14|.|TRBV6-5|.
TGTGCCAGCAGGACAGTTCATGCCAATCAGCCCCAGCATTTT
CASRTVHANQPQHF
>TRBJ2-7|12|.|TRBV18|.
TGTGCCAGCGCGACGACTGGGTTCGAGCAGTACTTC
CASATTGFEQYF
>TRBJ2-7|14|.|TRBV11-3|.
TGTGCCAGCAGCTTAGGGACTAACGCCTACGAGCAGTACTTC
CASSLGTNAYEQYF
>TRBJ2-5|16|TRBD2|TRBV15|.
TGTGCCACCAGCATTAGAGCGGCTAGCGGGAGAGAGACCCAGTACTTC
CATSIRAASGRETQYF
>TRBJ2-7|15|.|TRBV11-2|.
TGTGCCAGCAGCTTAGCAGGGATGTACTCCTACGAGCAGTACTTC
CASSLAGMYSYEQYF
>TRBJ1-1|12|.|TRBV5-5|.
TGTGCCAGCAGCTTGCGGGTCAGAGAAGCTTTCTTT
CASSLRVREAFF
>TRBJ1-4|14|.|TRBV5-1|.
TGCGCCAGCAGCTTTGGGGGGACTAATGAAAAACTGTTTTTT
CASSFGGTNEKLFF
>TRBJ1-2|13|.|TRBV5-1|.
TGCGCCAGCAGCTTGGACTCAAACTATGGCTACACCTTC
CASSLDSNYGYTF
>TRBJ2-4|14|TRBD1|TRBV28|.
TGTGCCAGCAGTGGGGACAGGGGTGTAAACATTCAGTACTTC
CASSGDRGVNIQYF
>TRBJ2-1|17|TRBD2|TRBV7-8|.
TGTGCCAGCAGCCTCCGCCCTGGACTAGCGTTCAACAATGAGCAGTTCTTC
CASSLRPGLAFNNEQFF